The T cell receptor beta chain under discussion was sequenced for a study of graft-versus-host responses after intestinal transplantation. Background on the study: Recipients obtained multivisceral, liver-intestinal, or isolated intestinal transplants. Anti-thymocyte globulin induction was given to all recipients, followed by tacrolimus and steroids for approximately three years. Study results and caveats: Analysis identified GvH clones in recipient marrow, with some appearing first in ileum or blood. Levels of circulating GvH clones at their peak were associated with early post-transplant HvG declines.

Concerning this clone: The antigen is not known.

TCRdb keeps only in-frame clones here, not all; method: immunoSEQ multiplex PCR. The sample gives 40,000 to 60,000 clones, less than 85% of which show up once; over 0.45% is in the top ten. Germline V CDR1 and CDR2: MNHNS, SASEGT. The CDR3 is 15 residues long. The chain couples TRBV6-1 to TRBJ2-5; the D gene is possibly TRBD1 (5 bases). The closer fit of TRBJ2-7 to the DNA end suggests the J call may be wrong. This TCR derives from a human donor who was the organ donor for an intestinal transplant. Sequences were derived from unstimulated CD4+ T cells sorted from spleen or lymph node cells, sampled before transplant. In DNA, the CDR3 is TGTGCCAGCAGTGCGTTGCAACAGGCCCAGGGCGAGCAGTACTTC. As protein: CASSALQQAQGEQYF.